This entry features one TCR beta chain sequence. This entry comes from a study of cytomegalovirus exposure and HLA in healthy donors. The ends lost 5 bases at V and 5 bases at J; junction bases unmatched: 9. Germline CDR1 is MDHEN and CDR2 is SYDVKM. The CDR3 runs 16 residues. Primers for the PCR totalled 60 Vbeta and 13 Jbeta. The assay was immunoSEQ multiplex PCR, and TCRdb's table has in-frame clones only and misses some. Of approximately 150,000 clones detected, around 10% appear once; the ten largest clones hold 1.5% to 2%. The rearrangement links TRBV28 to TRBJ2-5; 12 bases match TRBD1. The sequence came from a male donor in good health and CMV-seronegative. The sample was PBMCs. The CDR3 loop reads CASSITGTGGLETQYF. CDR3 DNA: TGTGCCAGCAGTATTACCGGGACAGGGGGCTTGGAGACCCAGTACTTC.